These 31 T cell receptor beta chains share one sample of origin, sequenced in a study of blood T cell repertoires in COVID-19 (dated by TCRdb to the early 2020s). The library was built by means of the immunoSEQ multiplex PCR assay. Imported from immuneACCESS, the table was reduced by TCRdb to in-frame sequences with V and J called. These copies leave out some clones; in studies compared against another copy, an unresolved V gene accounts for under half, and the cause of the remainder is not known. The sample table lists approximately 160,000 clones, approximately 79% of them with a count of one. The top ten clones comprise about 7.7% of the sample. Material: PBMCs or T cells enriched from blood (not recorded which). These receptors came from a middle-aged man who had recovered from COVID-19.

This clone was seen a single time. The chain uses TRBV4-2 and TRBJ1-1; D uncertain. Germline loops: CDR1 LGHNA, CDR2 YNFKEQ. CDR3 length equals 14 residues. V lost 4 bases and J 0 bases, leaving 9 bases between the germline ends. CDR3 DNA: TGTGCCAGCAGCCCCGGAGGCATGAACACTGAAGCTTTCTTT. It codes for CASSPGGMNTEAFF.

The chain combines TRBV9 with TRBJ1-3; the D gene is possibly TRBD1 (6 bases). The length of the CDR3 is 15 residues. Trimming pared 2 bases from V and 7 bases from J, leaving 16 bases between. Germline values: CDR1 SGDLS, CDR2 YYNGEE. CDR3 sequence reads: CASSVSDSRGNTIYF. The CDR3, as DNA: TGTGCCAGCAGCGTCTCGGACAGTAGGGGGAACACCATATATTTT.

The rearrangement joins TRBV6-1 to TRBJ1-2; D unclear. Per germline, CDR1 MNHNS and CDR2 SASEGT. The CDR3 has 14 residues. V was cut by 3 bases and J by 4 bases, with 12 bases left in between. This CDR3 reads CASSDKGRPYGYTF. The CDR3 nucleotides read TGTGCCAGCAGTGACAAAGGGAGGCCCTATGGCTACACCTTC.

In nucleotides, the CDR3 is TGCGCCAGCAGCCAAGATCCTAGTGCAGCCCAGCCCCAGCATTTT. Amino acid sequence: CASSQDPSAAQPQHF. The chain joins TRBV4-1 to TRBJ1-5; D is ambiguous. V was pared by 0 bases and J by 7 bases, with 13 bases between. This CDR3 comprises 15 residues. The germline V gene has CDR1 MGHRA and CDR2 YSYEKL.

The V and J genes are TRBV21-1 and TRBJ1-3; the D call of TRBD1 is as the table states it, not checked on the DNA. TRBV21-1 is a listed pseudogene. There are 18 residues in the CDR3. The CDR3 region has the DNA TGTGCCAGCAGCAAAGGCCTATGGGACAGGGGCCCTGGAAACACCATATATTTT. Its protein is CASSKGLWDRGPGNTIYF.

This chain joins TRBV6-5 and TRBJ1-2, with 7 bases that match TRBD1. Trimming removed 5 bases from V and 4 bases from J; junction bases left unmatched: 10. The CDR3 sequence is 15 residues long. Germline CDR1 reads MNHEY; CDR2 reads SVGAGI. This CDR3 is CASSTAGGYSYGYTF. The DNA for the CDR3 is TGTGCCAGCAGTACAGCAGGGGGTTATAGCTATGGCTACACCTTC.

The chain joins TRBV29-1 to TRBJ2-7, with D possibly TRBD1 on 6 matching bases. There are 17 residues in the CDR3. The V end lost 0 bases, the J end lost 2 bases, and 20 bases lay between the germline ends. Germline V lookup: CDR1 SQVTM, CDR2 ANQGSEA. The CDR3: CSVEEALPTGPTYEQYF. CDR3 nucleotides: TGCAGCGTTGAAGAGGCCTTACCGACAGGTCCTACCTACGAGCAGTACTTC.

The chain carries TRBV24-1 and TRBJ1-4; tentatively, D is TRBD1 (6 bases). The CDR3 is made up of 17 amino acids. The V end lost 3 bases, the J end lost 4 bases, and 17 bases lay between the germline ends. From germline, CDR1 is KGHDR and CDR2 SFDVKD. CDR3 residues: CATSDLTNRALNEKLFF. The CDR3, as DNA: TGTGCCACCAGTGATCTGACCAACAGGGCACTTAATGAAAAACTGTTTTTT.

V is TRBV7-9 and J is TRBJ1-2; D gene uncertain. Trimming left V 8 bases short and J 1 base short, with 14 bases between. The germline V gene encodes CDR1 SEHNR and CDR2 FQNEAQ (reference sequence). This CDR3 contains 14 residues. DNA of the CDR3: TGTGCCAGCGGAGACCAGAACTTTAACTATGGCTACACCTTC. Protein: CASGDQNFNYGYTF.

V usage is TRBV5-1 and J usage is TRBJ2-7, with 9 bases fitting TRBD2. V dropped 4 bases and J dropped 0; count of bases not matched to a gene: 5. Germline CDR1 SGHRS, CDR2 YFSETQ. This CDR3 region has 15 residues. The CDR3 sequence: CASSQSLAGSYEQYF. As DNA, the CDR3 is TGCGCCAGCAGCCAATCACTAGCGGGCTCCTACGAGCAGTACTTC.

The chain links TRBV30 to TRBJ1-2; weak D call: TRBD1 (6 bases). Germline assignment: CDR1 GTSNPN and CDR2 SVGIG (reference sequence). Trimming pared 7 bases from V and 6 bases from J, leaving 18 bases between. The CDR3 is made up of 13 amino acids. The DNA of the CDR3 is TGTGCCTCAGAGGAGGGGGGGAAGGATGGCTACACCTTC. Residues: CASEEGGKDGYTF.

The rearrangement uses TRBV18 and TRBJ1-5; no reliable D call. Looked up from germline, CDR1 is KGHSH and CDR2 is LQKENI. V was pared by 3 bases and J by 3 bases, with 12 bases between. This CDR3 comprises 15 residues. For the CDR3, the DNA is TGTGCCAGCTCACCTGACGGGGTGGACAATCAGCCCCAGCATTTT. It specifies CASSPDGVDNQPQHF.

This chain links TRBV11-3 with TRBJ2-1, with 9 bases lining up with TRBD2. Trimming at V came to 5 bases and at J to 6 bases, leaving 8 bases not matched to a gene. Looked up from germline, CDR1 is SGHNT and CDR2 is YENEEA. The CDR3 covers 15 residues. The CDR3 spells CASSQRGGAFNEQFF. CDR3 sequence (DNA): TGTGCCAGCAGCCAACGCGGGGGGGCCTTCAATGAGCAGTTCTTC.

With respect to this clone: Other DNA sequences in this specimen translate into the identical CDR3. The chain recombines TRBV7-8 with TRBJ1-2, with 8 bases aligning to TRBD1. The V gene's germline CDR1 is SGHVS and CDR2 FQNEAQ. CDR3 length: 14 amino acids. Losses at the gene ends were 3 bases for V and 4 bases for J; bases not matched to a gene: 4. The CDR3 region is CASSFGQGGYGYTF. The CDR3 DNA reads TGTGCCAGCAGCTTTGGACAGGGCGGCTATGGCTACACCTTC. Full variable domain (rest looked up from reference TRBV7-8 and TRBJ1-2): GAGVSQSPRYKVAKRGQDVALRCDPISGHVSLFWYQQALGQGPEFLTYFQNEAQLDKSGLPSDRFFAERPEGSVSTLKIQRTQQEDSAVYLCASSFGQGGYGYTFGSGTRLTVV.

A single count supports this clone. This chain connects TRBV7-8 to TRBJ1-4; 10 bases map to TRBD1. The CDR3 has 15 amino acids. J was trimmed by 5 bases and V by 3 bases; bases with no gene match: 3. Germline V gene sequence: CDR1 SGHVS, CDR2 FQNEAQ. CDR3 bases: TGTGCCAGCAGCTTCGGGGACAGGGGAAATGAAAAACTGTTTTTT. It specifies CASSFGDRGNEKLFF.

This clone was observed a single time. The gene calls are TRBV19 and TRBJ2-5; D is ambiguous. V lost 6 bases and J 1 base, leaving 6 bases between the germline ends. This CDR3 has 12 amino acids. The germline CDR1 and CDR2 sequences are LNHDA and SQIVND (reference sequence). CDR3: CASRSVQETQYF. DNA of the CDR3: TGTGCCAGTAGGTCGGTCCAAGAGACCCAGTACTTC.

This clone was detected a few times. The chain joins TRBV3-1 (or the pseudogene TRBV3-2) to TRBJ2-1; possibly TRBD1 for D (6 bases). The V end was cut by 5 bases, the J end by 1 base, with 9 bases between. This CDR3 comprises 14 residues. Per the germline V gene, CDR1 is LGHDT and CDR2 is YNNKEL (reference sequence). Here the CDR3 DNA reads TGTGCCAGCAGCGAACAGGGTTCCTACAATGAGCAGTTCTTC. Translating gives CASSEQGSYNEQFF.

This clone was observed a handful of times. V gene TRBV5-8 combines with J gene TRBJ2-6; D gene ambiguous. Germline loops: CDR1 SGHTS, CDR2 YDEGEE. The CDR3 has 15 amino acids. Trimming removed 2 bases from V and 0 bases from J, with 6 bases in between. CDR3 residues: CASSFSGSGANVLTF. The CDR3 region has the DNA TGTGCCAGCAGCTTTTCGGGCTCTGGGGCCAACGTCCTGACTTTC.

The chain has TRBV5-6 and TRBJ2-3; D is possibly TRBD1 (5 bases). V lost 0 bases to trimming and J lost 3 bases, with 8 bases between them. The CDR3 runs to 14 residues. Germline loops: CDR1 SGHDT, CDR2 YYEEEE. The CDR3 loop is CASSLEAGTDTQYF. The CDR3, as DNA: TGTGCCAGCAGCTTGGAGGCAGGGACAGATACGCAGTATTTT.

The chain combines TRBV7-3 with TRBJ2-3, with D possibly TRBD2 on 5 matching bases. V lost 5 bases, J lost 0 bases, and 12 bases lay in between. Looked up from germline, CDR1 is SGHTA and CDR2 is FQGTGA. The CDR3 spans 15 residues. The CDR3 spells CASSPERTSTDTQYF. The CDR3 DNA is TGTGCCAGCAGCCCCGAGCGGACTAGCACAGATACGCAGTATTTT. Supplemented by reference TRBV7-3 and TRBJ2-3, the full variable domain reads GAGVSQTPSNKVTEKGKYVELRCDPISGHTALYWYRQSLGQGPEFLIYFQGTGAADDSGLPNDRFFAVRPEGSVSTLKIQRTERGDSAVYLCASSPERTSTDTQYFGPGTRLTVL.

The rearrangement joins TRBV3-1 (or the pseudogene TRBV3-2) to TRBJ2-7, with 10 bases matching TRBD2. J lost 0 bases, V lost 4 bases, and 9 bases had no gene match. In germline, CDR1 is LGHDT, CDR2 YNNKEL (reference sequence). The CDR3 runs 17 residues. CDR3 in amino acids: CASSRRTSGGASYEQYF. The CDR3, as DNA: TGTGCCAGCAGCCGAAGGACAAGCGGGGGGGCCTCCTACGAGCAGTACTTC.

The chain employs TRBV12-3 or TRBV12-4 and TRBJ1-1; 7 bases fit TRBD1. The CDR3 length is 13 residues. The ends lost 7 bases at V and 3 bases at J; junction bases unmatched: 5. CDR3 nucleotides: TGTGCCAGCACCGCACAGGGGCACACTGAAGCTTTCTTT. Protein: CASTAQGHTEAFF.

The V and J genes are TRBV6-5 and TRBJ2-1; D is unclear. Trimming cost V 6 bases and J 9 bases, with 15 bases left between them. The V gene's germline CDR1 is MNHEY and CDR2 SVGAGI. The CDR3 extends over 13 amino acids. The CDR3 here is CASRNRPPGEQFF. CDR3 in DNA: TGTGCCAGCAGAAACAGACCACCTGGTGAGCAGTTCTTC.

The rearrangement uses TRBV9 and TRBJ1-3; perhaps TRBD1 as D (6 bases). The germline V gene has CDR1 SGDLS and CDR2 YYNGEE. The CDR3 covers 16 residues. Trimming left V 0 bases short and J 4 bases short, with 14 bases between. DNA for the CDR3: TGTGCCAGCAGCGTAGACCCCCCAGGGGCGGGAAACACCATATATTTT. Protein: CASSVDPPGAGNTIYF.

The genes are TRBV5-1 and TRBJ2-7; the match to TRBD2 covers 10 bases. The CDR3 sequence is 15 residues long. Germline V CDR1 and CDR2: SGHRS, YFSETQ. The trim removed 0 bases at V and 3 bases at J, leaving 3 bases unmatched. The CDR3 region is CASSLAGLADYEQYF. The CDR3 nucleotides read TGCGCCAGCAGCTTGGCCGGACTAGCGGACTACGAGCAGTACTTC.

This chain uses TRBV5-1 with TRBJ2-5, with D unclear. V was shortened by 0 bases and J by 1 base, with 7 bases between the two germline ends. The germline V gene has CDR1 SGHRS and CDR2 YFSETQ. The CDR3 spans 14 residues. CDR3 sequence: CASSLGQIQETQYF. CDR3 sequence (DNA): TGCGCCAGCAGCTTGGGACAAATCCAAGAGACCCAGTACTTC.

With respect to this clone: An end of the junction does not agree with germline; a read error may underlie this. The chain carries TRBV11-1 and TRBJ2-2, with a tentative D call TRBD2 (6 bases). Germline V gene sequence: CDR1 SGHAT, CDR2 FQDESV (reference sequence). The CDR3 totals 15 residues. The CDR3 DNA reads as TGTGCCAGCAGCTTCGTGGGGCAGCGGGCCCGGGGAGCTGTTTTT. Amino acids: CASSFVGQRARGAVF.

Within the sample, this clone is medium-sized. CDR3 loop: CAWSGSGGAVDEQYF. CDR3 DNA: TGTGCCTGGAGCGGGAGCGGGGGGGCAGTCGACGAGCAGTACTTC. V gene TRBV30 combines with J gene TRBJ2-7, with TRBD2 matching 10 bases. CDR3 length: 15 amino acids. The junction had 10 bases not matched to a gene; V was cut back by 3 bases and J by 5 bases. The V gene's germline CDR1 is GTSNPN and CDR2 SVGIG (reference sequence). Filled out from reference TRBV30 and TRBJ2-7, the complete variable domain reads SQTIHQWPATLVQPVGSPLSLECTVEGTSNPNLYWYRQAAGRGLQLLFYSVGIGQISSEVPQNLSASRPQDRQFILSSKKLLLSDSGFYLCAWSGSGGAVDEQYFGPGTRLTVT.

This chain links TRBV19 with TRBJ1-2, with D possibly matching TRBD1 (5 bases). The V gene's germline CDR1 is LNHDA and CDR2 SQIVND (reference sequence). The germline V and J ends were trimmed by 7 bases and 4 bases, with 13 bases remaining between them. This CDR3 has 13 amino acids. DNA of the CDR3: TGTGCCAGTACCCCGGGGGGGTCCTATGGCTACACCTTC. Its translation: CASTPGGSYGYTF.

The genes are TRBV18 and TRBJ1-4; 8 nucleotides align to TRBD1. V was pared by 4 bases and J by 7 bases, with 5 bases of the junction left unmatched. Germline lookup yields CDR1 KGHSH and CDR2 LQKENI. The CDR3 length is 14 residues. Here the CDR3 DNA reads TGTGCCAGCTCACATGGGACAGGCGGTGAAAAACTGTTTTTT. It is translated as CASSHGTGGEKLFF.

The V call is TRBV7-3, the J call TRBJ1-6, with TRBD1 matching 7 bases. This CDR3 is 13 amino acids long. The V segment lost 2 bases and the J segment 10 bases; nucleotides outside the gene matches: 2. The V gene's germline CDR1 is SGHTA and CDR2 FQGTGA. In nucleotides, the CDR3 is TGTGCCAGCAGCTTAGACAGGGAGTCACCCCTCCACTTT. Translating it yields CASSLDRESPLHF.